The rows below give T cell receptor beta chains drawn from one sample of a study of identical twins. TCRdb re-derived calls from the 5' RACE reads in MiXCR, one entry per CDR3 protein. The sample gives 1.5 million to 2 million distinct CDR3 sequences, 32% of which show up once; about 0.25% is in the top ten. Sequencing was carried out using cord blood. These TCRs come from a newborn girl in good health. Both conserved end residues are part of each CDR3. D genes are given only for firm matches. Clone size is given for some rows only: seen once, a few or many times, or a class if the clone is expanded.

v_call	d_call	cdr3_length	clone_size	j_call	cdr3_nt	cdr3_aa
TRBV20-1	-	16	-	TRBJ2-7	TGCAGTGCTAGAGGGCGGTTTCAGCGGATCTCCTACGAGCAGTACTTC	CSARGRFQRISYEQYF
TRBV10-3	-	15	few	TRBJ2-7	TGTGCCATCAGTGACCCAAGGGGGGACTACAATGAGCAGTACTTC	CAISDPRGDYNEQYF
TRBV7-2	-	13	-	TRBJ2-7	TGTGCCAGCAGTAAACACTACTCCTACGAGCAGTACTTC	CASSKHYSYEQYF
TRBV21-1	-	17	-	TRBJ2-1	TGTGCCAGCGGCCATAGCCGCGGACTAGCGGGAGGAGGAGAGCAGTTCTTC	CASGHSRGLAGGGEQFF
TRBV5-1	-	13	many	TRBJ2-5	TGTGCCAGCAGCCTAGTAGGGCAAGAGACCCAGTACTTC	CASSLVGQETQYF
TRBV7-2	-	13	many	TRBJ2-3	TGTGCCAGCAGCCCGTACCGAACAGATACGCAGTATTTT	CASSPYRTDTQYF
TRBV11-2	-	13	few	TRBJ2-7	TGTGCCAGCAGCTACCATAATGGGAGGCCCCAGTACTTC	CASSYHNGRPQYF
TRBV6-1	-	14	-	TRBJ2-3	TGTGCCAGCAGTGGGGGGGGCCTACCAGATACGCAGTATTTT	CASSGGGLPDTQYF
TRBV20-1	-	13	few	TRBJ2-7	TGCAGTGCTAGAGAGTCAGGTTCCTACGAGCAGTACTTC	CSARESGSYEQYF
TRBV20-1	-	13	few	TRBJ2-2	TGCAGTGCTAACGCGCCGAACACCGGGGAGCTGTTTTTT	CSANAPNTGELFF
TRBV20-1	TRBD2	19	few	TRBJ2-4	TGCAGTGCTAGACTAGGAGGGGCGGGGGGGCTACTAGCCAAAAACATTCAGTACTTC	CSARLGGAGGLLAKNIQYF
TRBV28	TRBD2	14	-	TRBJ2-1	TGTGCCAGCAGTTTAGACCCCGGGACTAGCATGCAGTTCTTC	CASSLDPGTSMQFF
TRBV29-1	-	13	-	TRBJ2-7	TGCAGTTATAGGGGGGAATCCCTCTACGAGCAGTACTTC	CSYRGESLYEQYF
TRBV6-6	TRBD2	18	-	TRBJ2-1	TGTGCCAGCAGTTACTCGACGACTAGCGGGAACACCTACAATGAGCAGTTCTTC	CASSYSTTSGNTYNEQFF
TRBV11-2	-	15	many	TRBJ2-3	TGTGCCAGCAGCCGGCTGGCGGGGCGCACAGATACGCAGTATTTT	CASSRLAGRTDTQYF
TRBV7-9	-	16	-	TRBJ2-3	TGTGCCAGCAGCCCGAGACGTATGCCTAGCACAGATACGCAGTATTTT	CASSPRRMPSTDTQYF
TRBV3-1	-	13	-	TRBJ1-3	TGTGCCAGCAGCTTAGACCTTGCCGGCACCATATATTTT	CASSLDLAGTIYF
TRBV7-6	TRBD1	16	-	TRBJ2-1	TGTGCCAGCAGCTCGTCCGCCCAGGGGGATTACAATGGGCAGTTCTTC	CASSSSAQGDYNGQFF
TRBV10-2	TRBD2	16	-	TRBJ2-1	TGCGCCAGCAGCGCCGTAGCGGGGGGTGCCTACAATGAGCAGTTCTTC	CASSAVAGGAYNEQFF
TRBV7-2	-	14	-	TRBJ2-1	TGTGCCAGCAGCTTAGCGCATTGGCGGGATGAGCAGTTCTTC	CASSLAHWRDEQFF
TRBV15	-	15	-	TRBJ2-1	TGTGCCACCAGCAGAGATAAGGGTCCCTACAATGAGCAGTTCTTC	CATSRDKGPYNEQFF
TRBV4-1	-	15	-	TRBJ2-3	TGCGCCAGCAGCCGAGGCGTTGGTGGGTGGGATACGCAGTATTTT	CASSRGVGGWDTQYF
TRBV7-2	-	15	-	TRBJ1-3	TGTGCCAGCAGCTTGACAGGTCACTCTGGAAACACCATATATTTT	CASSLTGHSGNTIYF
TRBV6-1	-	13	-	TRBJ2-7	TGTGCCAGCAACGGCAGAAGGAGCTACGAGCAGTACTTC	CASNGRRSYEQYF
TRBV12-3/TRBV12-4	-	14	few	TRBJ1-2	TGTGCCAGCAGTTTAGCGGTTCTCAGGGACGGCTACACCTTC	CASSLAVLRDGYTF
TRBV7-2	-	16	once	TRBJ2-4	TGTGCCAGCAGCCCGGGGGCTCTGGGAACCAAAAACATTCAGTACTTC	CASSPGALGTKNIQYF
TRBV12-3/TRBV12-4	-	12	-	TRBJ1-2	TGTGCCAGCAGTTTCGAGGGAGGGAGCTACACCTTC	CASSFEGGSYTF
TRBV12-3/TRBV12-4	-	15	-	TRBJ2-1	TGTGCCAGCAGCCGGGTAGCCCCCTCCTACAATGAGCAGTTCTTC	CASSRVAPSYNEQFF
TRBV12-3/TRBV12-4	TRBD1	16	few	TRBJ2-1	TGTGCCAGCAGTGCCGGGACAGGAAGAGGGGACAATGAGCAGTTCTTC	CASSAGTGRGDNEQFF
TRBV11-2	-	14	-	TRBJ2-2	TGTGCCAGCAGCTTAGATTGGGTCACCGGGGAGCTGTTTTTT	CASSLDWVTGELFF
TRBV6-1	-	14	-	TRBJ2-1	TGTGCCAGCAGTGAAGCAGGGTGGTACAATGAGCAGTTCTTC	CASSEAGWYNEQFF
TRBV18	TRBD2	13	-	TRBJ2-3	TGTGCCAGCTCACCAACGGGGGGAGATACGCAGTATTTT	CASSPTGGDTQYF
TRBV7-2	TRBD2	16	few	TRBJ2-5	TGTGCCAGCAGCCCATGGGGACTAGCGGTCCGGGTGACCCAGTACTTC	CASSPWGLAVRVTQYF
TRBV19	TRBD2	16	-	TRBJ2-3	TGTGCCAGTAGTAAGACTAGCGGGGGGCTCACAGATACGCAGTATTTT	CASSKTSGGLTDTQYF
TRBV20-1	-	13	many	TRBJ2-6	TGCAGTGCTAGTACCCCTGGGGCCAACGTCCTGACTTTC	CSASTPGANVLTF
TRBV20-1	-	12	-	TRBJ2-4	TGCAGTGCTAGAGATCTAGCGAACATTCAGTACTTC	CSARDLANIQYF
TRBV3-1	-	14	-	TRBJ2-3	TGTGCCAGCAGCCAAGCCGGGAATACAGATACGCAGTATTTT	CASSQAGNTDTQYF
TRBV6-2/TRBV6-3	TRBD2	14	many	TRBJ2-7	TGTGCCAGCAGTTATACTAGCGGGACCTACGAGCAGTACTTC	CASSYTSGTYEQYF
TRBV6-1	TRBD1	14	few	TRBJ2-1	TGTGCCAGCAGTGAACTCGGGACAGGGAATGAGCAGTTCTTC	CASSELGTGNEQFF
TRBV6-2/TRBV6-3	TRBD2	16	-	TRBJ2-5	TGTGCCAGCAGTCGCGGGACTAGCGGGGGCGTTGAGACCCAGTACTTC	CASSRGTSGGVETQYF
TRBV7-9	-	14	few	TRBJ1-2	TGTGCCAGCAGCTACACCGGGTCCAACTATGGCTACACCTTC	CASSYTGSNYGYTF
TRBV4-1	-	16	-	TRBJ2-5	TGCGCCAGCAGCCAAGTTAGGACACATGGTTCCGAGACCCAGTACTTC	CASSQVRTHGSETQYF
TRBV30	-	15	-	TRBJ2-3	TGTGCCTGGAGTGTATCTCCGGCCTTCACAGATACGCAGTATTTT	CAWSVSPAFTDTQYF
TRBV2	-	14	-	TRBJ1-1	TGTGCCAGCAGTGAATCAGGTTTTCTTATACAAGCTTTCTTT	CASSESGFLIQAFF
TRBV7-8	-	13	-	TRBJ2-7	TGTGCCAGCAGCTTAGGCCGACACCACGAGCAGTACTTC	CASSLGRHHEQYF
TRBV20-1	TRBD2	15	-	TRBJ2-3	TGCACTGCTTACCCACTAGCGGGAGAGGAAGATACGCAGTATTTT	CTAYPLAGEEDTQYF
TRBV20-1	-	14	once	TRBJ1-2	TGCAGTGCTAGACGCCGGGGGCAGCGCTATGGCTACACCTTC	CSARRRGQRYGYTF
TRBV11-2	-	14	many	TRBJ1-1	TGTGCCAGCAGCTTACGACGGAGTAACACTGAAGCTTTCTTT	CASSLRRSNTEAFF
TRBV12-3/TRBV12-4	TRBD1	15	-	TRBJ1-5	TGTGCCAGCACCCCGACAGGGTTGGGCAATCAGCCCCAGCATTTT	CASTPTGLGNQPQHF
TRBV6-6	TRBD1	17	few	TRBJ1-2	TGTGCCAGCAGTTACGGGATCGACAGGGGAAGGAACTATGGCTACACCTTC	CASSYGIDRGRNYGYTF
TRBV7-2	TRBD2	17	few	TRBJ2-7	TGTGCCAGCAGCTTCCCCACCCCTCTAGCGGGAGCCAACGAGCAGTACTTC	CASSFPTPLAGANEQYF